This T cell receptor (beta chain) was documented in a study of blood T cell repertoires in COVID-19. The assay was immunoSEQ multiplex PCR, and TCRdb's table has in-frame clones only and misses some. The sample contains around 100,000 clones, about nine tenths of which appear only once. Trimming took 4 bases from V and 8 from J, leaving 11 bases between them. This CDR3 spans 13 amino acids. Per germline, CDR1 LNHDA and CDR2 SQIVND (reference sequence). This clone appeared once. The genes are TRBV19 and TRBJ1-4; D may be TRBD1 (5 bases). This receptor was identified in a man in his forties or fifties with acute or convalescent COVID-19. The specimen sequenced was peripheral blood. This CDR3 reads CASSSRAGEKLFF. In DNA form, the CDR3 reads TGTGCCAGTAGTAGCAGGGCCGGCGAAAAACTGTTTTTT.